The T cell receptor beta chain under discussion was sequenced for a study of blood T cell repertoires in COVID-19. The wider study: T cells, B-cell-depleted T cells, or PBMCs supplied cDNA or gDNA.

Assignment of participants to cohorts was predicated upon participant-reported clinical history. This clone was observed a single time. With 6 bases removed from V and 7 bases from J, the gap between germline ends came to 12 bases. The CDR3 is made up of 11 amino acids. Germline lookup yields CDR1 DFQATT and CDR2 SNEGSKA (reference sequence). Profiled with immunoSEQ multiplex PCR; TCRdb holds only in-frame clones, not every one. The sample has some 270,000 clones; around 90% are singletons. The V call is TRBV20-1, the J call TRBJ1-2; possible D gene TRBD1, 5 bases. The specimen was PBMCs or T cells enriched from blood (not recorded which). The TCR originated in a woman between 40 and 50 years old who had been exposed to COVID-19. CDR3 in amino acids: CSAGDYGGYTF. The CDR3 DNA reads TGCAGTGCAGGGGATTATGGTGGCTACACCTTC.